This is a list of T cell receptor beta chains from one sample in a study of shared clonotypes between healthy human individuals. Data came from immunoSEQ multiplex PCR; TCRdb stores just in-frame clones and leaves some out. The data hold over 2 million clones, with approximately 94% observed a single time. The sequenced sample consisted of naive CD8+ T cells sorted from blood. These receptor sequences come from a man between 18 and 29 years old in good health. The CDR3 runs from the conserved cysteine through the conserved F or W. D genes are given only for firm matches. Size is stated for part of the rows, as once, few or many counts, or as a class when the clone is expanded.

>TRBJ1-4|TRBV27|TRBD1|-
CASTRTGGYEKLFF
TGTGCCAGCACGCGGACAGGGGGATATGAAAAACTGTTTTTT
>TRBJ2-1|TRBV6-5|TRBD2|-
CASRLNSGGIYEQFF
TGTGCCAGCAGGCTCAATAGCGGGGGTATCTATGAGCAGTTCTTC
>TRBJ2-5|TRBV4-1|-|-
CASSQVGGIGETQYF
TGCGCCAGCAGCCAAGTGGGGGGAATCGGCGAGACCCAGTACTTC
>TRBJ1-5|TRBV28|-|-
CASSQYTSVGGSGQPQHF
TGTGCCAGCAGTCAATATACCTCTGTGGGGGGAAGTGGGCAGCCCCAGCATTTT
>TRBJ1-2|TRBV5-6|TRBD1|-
CASSAMTGGPYGYTF
TGTGCCAGCAGCGCGATGACAGGGGGCCCGTATGGCTACACCTTC
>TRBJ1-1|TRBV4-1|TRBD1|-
CASSQDPRTGGTEAFF
TGCGCCAGCAGCCAAGATCCCCGGACAGGGGGTACTGAAGCTTTCTTT
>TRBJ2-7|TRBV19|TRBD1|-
CASSIEGQGSYEQYF
TGTGCCAGTAGTATAGAGGGACAGGGAAGCTACGAGCAGTACTTC
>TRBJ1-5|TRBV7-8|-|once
CASSLEGRGNQPQHF
TGTGCCAGCAGCTTGGAGGGCAGGGGAAATCAGCCCCAGCATTTT
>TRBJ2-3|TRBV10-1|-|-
CASSDHPTDTQYF
TGCGCCAGCAGTGACCACCCCACAGATACGCAGTATTTT
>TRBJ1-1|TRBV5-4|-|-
CASSLTGTTEAFF
TGTGCCAGCAGCTTGACAGGTACCACTGAAGCTTTCTTT
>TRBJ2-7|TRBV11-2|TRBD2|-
CAQQRGPAYEQYF
TGTGCCCAGCAGCGGGGGCCCGCCTACGAGCAGTACTTC
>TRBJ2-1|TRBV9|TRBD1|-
CASSVVGTGLYNEQFF
TGTGCCAGCAGCGTAGTAGGGACAGGGCTGTACAATGAGCAGTTCTTC
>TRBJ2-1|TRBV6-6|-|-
CASSNTGSQYNEQFF
TGTGCCAGCAGCAACACAGGTTCCCAATACAATGAGCAGTTCTTC
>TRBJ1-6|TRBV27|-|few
CASSFGQYNSPLHF
TGTGCCAGCAGTTTCGGTCAGTATAATTCACCCCTCCACTTT
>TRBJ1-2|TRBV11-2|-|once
CASSLVDGNYGYTF
TGTGCCAGCAGCTTAGTGGACGGTAACTATGGCTACACCTTC
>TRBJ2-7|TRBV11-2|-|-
CASSFGRDLYEQYF
TGTGCCAGCAGCTTCGGCAGGGACCTCTACGAGCAGTACTTC
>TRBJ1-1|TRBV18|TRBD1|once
CASSPTGQGSFF
TGTGCCAGCTCACCTACCGGACAGGGGTCTTTCTTT
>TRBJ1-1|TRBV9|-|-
CASSVGGSGQGPLNTEAFF
TGTGCCAGCAGCGTAGGGGGATCCGGGCAGGGCCCCTTGAACACTGAAGCTTTCTTT
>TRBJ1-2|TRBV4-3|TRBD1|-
CASPHWGQGAYGYTF
TGCGCCAGCCCCCACTGGGGCCAGGGGGCCTATGGCTACACCTTC
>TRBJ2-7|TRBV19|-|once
CASSMFSSSYEQYF
TGTGCCAGTAGTATGTTCAGTAGCTCCTACGAGCAGTACTTC
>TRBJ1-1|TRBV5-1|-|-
CASSLGFEAFF
TGCGCCAGCAGCTTAGGGTTTGAAGCTTTCTTT
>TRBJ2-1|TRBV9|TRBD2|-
CASSTTSVNNEQFF
TGTGCCAGCAGCACGACTAGCGTGAACAATGAGCAGTTCTTC
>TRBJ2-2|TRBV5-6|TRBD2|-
CASSSALAGDTGELFF
TGTGCCAGCAGTTCGGCACTAGCGGGAGACACCGGGGAGCTGTTTTTT
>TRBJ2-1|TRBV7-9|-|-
CASSLGQGPFNEQFF
TGTGCCAGCAGCTTAGGGCAGGGGCCATTCAATGAGCAGTTCTTC
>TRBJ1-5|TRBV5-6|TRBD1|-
CASSYKQGQFGNQPQHF
TGTGCCAGCAGCTATAAACAGGGACAGTTCGGCAATCAGCCCCAGCATTTT
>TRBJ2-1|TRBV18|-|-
CASSQTGGYNEQFF
TGTGCCAGCTCACAAACAGGCGGTTACAATGAGCAGTTCTTC